These 31 T cell receptor beta chains came from one sample sequenced in a study of cytomegalovirus exposure and HLA in healthy donors. The PCR used 60 Vbeta and 13 Jbeta primers. Produced via immunoSEQ multiplex PCR; TCRdb's table is partial and in-frame only. The sample shows approximately 90,000 clones, 75% to 80% of them seen only once. Sequenced input: PBMCs. The receptor set was obtained from a young man in good health and CMV-seronegative.

The chain is built from TRBV11-2 and TRBJ1-2, with unresolved D. Between the trimmed V and J ends, which lost 4 bases and 0 bases, there was a span of 9 bases. The CDR3 has 14 amino acids. The V gene's germline CDR1 is SGHAT and CDR2 FQNNGV. In nucleotides, the CDR3 is TGTGCCAGCAGCTGGAGCGACGCTAACTATGGCTACACCTTC. This translates into CASSWSDANYGYTF.

The rearrangement uses TRBV7-8 and TRBJ1-5; 8 nucleotides align to TRBD1. Germline values: CDR1 SGHVS, CDR2 FQNEAQ. Trimming removed 5 bases from V and 2 bases from J; junction bases left unmatched: 11. CDR3 length equals 17 residues. The CDR3 loop is CASSPGTGRTGNQPQHF. In nucleotides, the CDR3 is TGTGCCAGCAGCCCTGGGACAGGCAGAACGGGCAATCAGCCCCAGCATTTT.

The V and J genes are TRBV5-1 and TRBJ2-7; maybe TRBD2 (7 bases). V lost 3 bases to trimming and J lost 3 bases, with 16 bases between them. CDR3 length equals 15 residues. Germline V gene sequence: CDR1 SGHRS, CDR2 YFSETQ. CDR3 loop: CASSSSGGARYEQYF. The CDR3 DNA sequence: TGCGCCAGCAGCTCGAGTGGGGGGGCCCGCTACGAGCAGTACTTC.

The V call is TRBV6-6, the J call TRBJ1-2; possibly TRBD1 for D (6 bases). CDR1 MNHNY and CDR2 SVGAGI come from the germline V gene (reference sequence). Trimming stripped 2 bases from V and 0 bases from J, with 10 bases between. The CDR3 is 15 amino acids. CDR3 protein: CASSYVRGSNYGYTF. The DNA of the CDR3 is TGTGCCAGCAGTTACGTAAGGGGGTCTAACTATGGCTACACCTTC.

The chain carries TRBV25-1 and TRBJ1-5; 7 bases match TRBD1. Germline CDR1 MGHDK, CDR2 SYGVNS. The CDR3 sequence is 14 residues long. J lost 6 bases, V lost 3 bases, and 5 bases had no gene match. CDR3 sequence: CASSESGGPQPQHF. CDR3 DNA: TGTGCCAGCAGTGAGTCAGGGGGACCTCAGCCCCAGCATTTT.

This clone has a handful of counts. The rearrangement links TRBV29-1 to TRBJ2-3, with 9 positions matching TRBD2. The germline gives CDR1 SQVTM, CDR2 ANQGSEA. The CDR3 sequence is 13 residues long. The junction had 6 bases not matched to a gene; V was cut back by 4 bases and J by 7 bases. CDR3 sequence (DNA): TGCAGCGTTGCGGGCGGGGGGGAGAATACGCAGTATTTT. The encoded protein is CSVAGGGENTQYF.

CDR3 nucleotide sequence: TGTGCCAGCAGGCTAGCGGGGGGGCACAATGAGCAGTTCTTC. It encodes CASRLAGGHNEQFF. The gene calls are TRBV6-5 and TRBJ2-1; TRBD2 matches 12 bases. Trimming cost V 6 bases and J 5 bases; bases outside gene matches: 2. The CDR3 runs 14 residues. Germline-derived CDR1 and CDR2 are MNHEY and SVGAGI.

The chain has TRBV7-8 and TRBJ2-1; 11 nucleotides align to TRBD2. This CDR3 is 11 amino acids long. The V segment lost 6 bases and the J segment 15 bases; nucleotides outside the gene matches: 4. The V gene's germline CDR1 is SGHVS and CDR2 FQNEAQ. CDR3 sequence (DNA): TGTGCCAGCAGTAGCGGGGGGGCCCCGTTCTTC. Encoded protein: CASSSGGAPFF.

The J gene is TRBJ1-5, the V gene TRBV19; the D gene is possibly TRBD1 (6 bases). Germline CDR1 reads LNHDA; CDR2 reads SQIVND (reference sequence). The CDR3 loop spans 15 amino acids. Trimming shortened V by 10 bases and J by 6 bases, and 22 bases separated the two germline ends. The CDR3 DNA follows: TGTGCCACCTCATCCGGGGGGGCGCGCAGTCAGCCCCAGCATTTT. Its translation is CATSSGGARSQPQHF.

The sample holds one count of this clone. The chain combines TRBV9 with TRBJ2-3; 9 bases are shared with TRBD1. V shed 0 bases and J 3 bases; nucleotides not matched to a gene: 11. The CDR3 runs to 18 residues. Germline-derived CDR1 and CDR2 are SGDLS and YYNGEE. In DNA form, the CDR3 reads TGTGCCAGCAGCGTAGCTCGTACAGGGGGCGCTGGGACAGATACGCAGTATTTT. Amino acid sequence: CASSVARTGGAGTDTQYF.

The chain couples TRBV5-1 to TRBJ2-2; TRBD2 might be the D (6 bases). CDR1 and CDR2 (germline): SGHRS, YFSETQ. CDR3 length: 17 residues. The ends were cut back, 4 bases at V and 3 bases at J, with 19 bases in the middle. Written as DNA, the CDR3 is TGCGCCAGCAGCCGAGGCCGCGATCCGGGGGACACCGGGGAGCTGTTTTTT. This codes for CASSRGRDPGDTGELFF. The variable domain in full, with the rest retrieved from reference TRBV5-1 and TRBJ2-2, is KAGVTQTPRYLIKTRGQQVTLSCSPISGHRSVSWYQQTPGQGLQFLFEYFSETQRNKGNFPGRFSGRQFSNSRSEMNVSTLELGDSALYLCASSRGRDPGDTGELFFGEGSRLTVL.

V is TRBV5-1 and J is TRBJ2-5; 9 bases line up with TRBD2. This CDR3 is built from 17 residues. With 0 bases clipped from V and 10 bases from J, the junction kept 16 bases outside the gene matches. Germline V gene sequence: CDR1 SGHRS, CDR2 YFSETQ. DNA of the CDR3: TGCGCCAGCAGCTTGGGGTCCCTACTAGCGGGCTCAAGGGACCAGTACTTC. Translation gives CASSLGSLLAGSRDQYF.

The genes are TRBV10-3 and TRBJ2-5, with D maybe TRBD2 (5 bases). The V and J ends lost 0 bases and 5 bases respectively, with 10 bases between them. The CDR3 consists of 14 residues. CDR1 is ENHRY, CDR2 SYGVKD, per germline. CDR3 region: CAISESGGWETQYF. The CDR3 region has the DNA TGTGCCATCAGTGAGTCAGGCGGGTGGGAGACCCAGTACTTC.

The rearrangement links TRBV4-1 to TRBJ2-2, with D perhaps TRBD2 (5 bases). The germline CDR1 and CDR2 sequences are MGHRA and YSYEKL. The CDR3 spans 15 residues. V lost 1 base and J lost 5, with 11 bases in between. CDR3 residues: CASSQGVRVTGELFF. CDR3 in DNA: TGCGCCAGCAGCCAAGGTGTGAGGGTGACCGGGGAGCTGTTTTTT.

The chain uses TRBV7-9 and TRBJ2-6; D remains ambiguous. Trimming left V 5 bases short and J 0 bases short, with 14 bases between. Looked up from germline, CDR1 is SEHNR and CDR2 is FQNEAQ (reference sequence). The CDR3 contains 17 residues. CDR3 residues: CASSRIRSRSGANVLTF. As DNA, the CDR3 is TGTGCCAGCAGCCGTATTCGGAGTCGCTCTGGGGCCAACGTCCTGACTTTC.

V is TRBV6-6 and J is TRBJ1-1, with D hard to call. V shed 2 bases and J shed 7 bases, with 8 bases lying between them. CDR1 is MNHNY and CDR2 is SVGAGI in the germline V gene (reference sequence). The CDR3 runs 12 residues. CDR3 amino acids: CASSYHSNEAFF. The DNA of the CDR3 is TGTGCCAGCAGTTACCACAGCAATGAAGCTTTCTTT.

This sequence joins TRBV5-1 and TRBJ1-1; weak D call: TRBD1 (6 bases). Germline CDR1 reads SGHRS; CDR2 reads YFSETQ. The CDR3 is 15 residues long. Trimming removed 3 bases from V and 7 bases from J, with 19 bases in between. The CDR3 loop is CASSSSRGGAYEAFF. DNA of the CDR3: TGCGCCAGCAGCTCCTCACGGGGGGGGGCCTATGAAGCTTTCTTT.

The gene calls are TRBV4-1 and TRBJ2-2; 7 bases fit TRBD1. The CDR3 runs 18 residues. Germline trimming cut 2 bases from V and 0 bases from J; bases unmatched to any gene: 9. The germline V gene encodes CDR1 MGHRA and CDR2 YSYEKL. In nucleotides, the CDR3 is TGCGCCAGCAGCCAACTCCCGGGACAGTACGCGAACACCGGGGAGCTGTTTTTT. This translates into CASSQLPGQYANTGELFF.

This sequence joins TRBV6-5 and TRBJ1-3, with no clear D. V lost 7 bases, J lost 6 bases, and 13 bases lay in between. Germline V gene lookup returns CDR1 MNHEY and CDR2 SVGAGI. The CDR3 is 13 residues long. CDR3 amino acids: CASIGEGPNTIYF. CDR3 sequence (DNA): TGTGCCAGCATCGGGGAAGGACCAAACACCATATATTTT.

The V and J genes are TRBV19 and TRBJ2-7; D uncertain. Trimming pared 8 bases from V and 1 base from J, leaving 12 bases between. This CDR3 region has 13 residues. Germline values: CDR1 LNHDA, CDR2 SQIVND (reference sequence). The CDR3 region is CASGWAGSYEQYF. Here the CDR3 DNA reads TGTGCCAGTGGTTGGGCCGGATCCTACGAGCAGTACTTC.

The CDR3 region has the DNA TGTGCCAGCAGCCCGGGACTAGCCGCCTACAATGAGCAGTTCTTC. Translating it yields CASSPGLAAYNEQFF. The rearrangement joins TRBV11-3 to TRBJ2-1, with 9 bases that match TRBD2. The CDR3 is 15 residues long. Germline assignment: CDR1 SGHNT and CDR2 YENEEA. Trimming cost V 5 bases and J 2 bases; bases outside gene matches: 4.

The chain carries TRBV27 and TRBJ2-6, with D unresolved. The CDR3 is 15 residues long. The germline gives CDR1 MNHEY, CDR2 SMNVEV (reference sequence). The germline V and J ends were trimmed by 4 bases and 0 bases, with 7 bases remaining between them. CDR3 loop: CASSSPSSGANVLTF. The CDR3 region has the DNA TGTGCCAGCAGTTCTCCGAGCTCTGGGGCCAACGTCCTGACTTTC.

This clone was recorded a few times. The rearrangement links TRBV7-2 to TRBJ1-6, with D possibly matching TRBD1 (6 bases). Germline CDR1 is SGHTA and CDR2 is FQGNSA. CDR3 size: 15 residues. Trimming took 6 bases from V and 4 from J, leaving 13 bases between them. CDR3 sequence (DNA): TGTGCCAGCAGGTCCTACAGGGTTTATAATTCACCCCTCCACTTT. This gives the protein CASRSYRVYNSPLHF.

This clone appeared once. The chain links TRBV5-5 to TRBJ2-7, with 12 positions matching TRBD2. Germline-derived CDR1 and CDR2 are SGHKS and YYEKEE (reference sequence). This CDR3 contains 15 residues. V lost 4 bases, J lost 3 bases, and 5 bases stayed unmatched. CDR3 residues: CASSVTSGSIYEQYF. CDR3 nucleotide sequence: TGTGCCAGCAGCGTGACTAGCGGGAGTATCTACGAGCAGTACTTC.

The rearrangement links TRBV6-6 to TRBJ2-7; TRBD2 matches at 14 bases. Germline V gene sequence: CDR1 MNHNY, CDR2 SVGAGI (reference sequence). Trimming removed 10 bases from V and 7 bases from J; junction bases left unmatched: 12. The length of the CDR3 is 15 residues. CDR3 residues: CATWTSGGKPGEQYF. CDR3 sequence (DNA): TGTGCCACCTGGACTAGCGGGGGGAAGCCGGGGGAGCAGTACTTC.

This clone was seen only once. The chain carries TRBV6-6 and TRBJ2-7, with 7 nucleotides matching TRBD1. Germline CDR1 reads MNHNY; CDR2 reads SVGAGI (reference sequence). V dropped 5 bases and J dropped 7; count of bases not matched to a gene: 14. The CDR3 contains 15 residues. CDR3 DNA sequence: TGTGCCAGCAGTCCAGGGGACAGTCCACCCTGGGAGCAGTACTTC. It specifies CASSPGDSPPWEQYF.

The chain carries TRBV7-2 and TRBJ2-4; TRBD2 might be the D (7 bases). Germline assignment: CDR1 SGHTA and CDR2 FQGNSA. The CDR3 spans 16 residues. Trimming stripped 3 bases from V and 6 bases from J, with 18 bases between. The CDR3 DNA is TGTGCCAGCAGCTTCTTAGGGGGGGGCGGGGGAAACATTCAGTACTTC. Translation gives CASSFLGGGGGNIQYF.

The CDR3 reads CASSLTGILNYEQYF. CDR3 nucleotide sequence: TGTGCCAGCAGTCTCACCGGTATACTTAACTACGAGCAGTACTTC. V gene TRBV6-5 combines with J gene TRBJ2-7; no clear D gene. V lost 5 bases to trimming and J lost 3 bases, with 17 bases between them. This CDR3 region has 15 residues. CDR1 is MNHEY and CDR2 is SVGAGI in the germline V gene.

The chain recombines TRBV19 with TRBJ1-2; D not resolved. The CDR3 covers 15 residues. V was clipped by 3 bases and J by 8 bases, with 19 bases between them. Germline loops: CDR1 LNHDA, CDR2 SQIVND (reference sequence). The CDR3 DNA reads TGTGCCAGTAGTATTGGTGGGAGTCCACTAATCGGCTACACCTTC. It is translated as CASSIGGSPLIGYTF.

The chain links TRBV5-4 to TRBJ1-2; TRBD1 aligns across 7 bases. Germline V lookup: CDR1 SGHNT, CDR2 YYREEE (reference sequence). With V trimmed by 3 bases and J by 3 bases, 5 bases remained unmatched. CDR3 length equals 14 residues. The CDR3 DNA reads TGTGCCAGCAGCTCATCTCAGGGGGACTATGGCTACACCTTC. It is translated as CASSSSQGDYGYTF. Supplemented by reference TRBV5-4 and TRBJ1-2, the full variable domain reads ETGVTQSPTHLIKTRGQQVTLRCSSQSGHNTVSWYQQALGQGPQFIFQYYREEENGRGNFPPRFSGLQFPNYSSELNVNALELDDSALYLCASSSSQGDYGYTFGSGTRLTVV.

The V gene is TRBV6-6, the J gene TRBJ2-3; D not certain. The germline gives CDR1 MNHNY, CDR2 SVGAGI (reference sequence). This CDR3 region has 14 residues. Trimming pared 2 bases from V and 2 bases from J, leaving 8 bases between. The CDR3 loop reads CASSYAQATDTQYF. The CDR3 bases are TGTGCCAGCAGTTACGCTCAGGCCACAGATACGCAGTATTTT.